The clone carrying this T cell receptor (beta chain) has at least ten counts. Its antigen is as yet unknown. TCRdb re-analysed the reads in MiXCR, keeping a single row per CDR3 protein. This sample carries around 270,000 distinct CDR3 sequences, approximately 9.2% of them seen once, and the ten largest clones take about 14%. The entry originates in a study of T cell repertoires in cytomegalovirus infection. Study-wide results and caveats: Clonotype analysis showed dominance of the ex vivo response by HLA-C-restricted CMV-specific TCR beta clonotypes.

Per the germline V gene, CDR1 is SGHVS and CDR2 is FNYEAQ. The CDR3 loop spans 14 amino acids. Trimming stripped 2 bases from V and 5 bases from J, with 12 bases between. V is TRBV7-6 and J is TRBJ2-5; weak D call: TRBD2 (6 bases). The clonotype comes from a human donor in good health (CMV status not recorded). Some clones in this sample may be carry-over from other donors' samples. The sample taken for sequencing was PBMCs. The CDR3 loop is CASSLLARGETQYF. The CDR3 region has the DNA TGTGCCAGCAGCTTATTGGCCCGGGGGGAGACCCAGTACTTC.